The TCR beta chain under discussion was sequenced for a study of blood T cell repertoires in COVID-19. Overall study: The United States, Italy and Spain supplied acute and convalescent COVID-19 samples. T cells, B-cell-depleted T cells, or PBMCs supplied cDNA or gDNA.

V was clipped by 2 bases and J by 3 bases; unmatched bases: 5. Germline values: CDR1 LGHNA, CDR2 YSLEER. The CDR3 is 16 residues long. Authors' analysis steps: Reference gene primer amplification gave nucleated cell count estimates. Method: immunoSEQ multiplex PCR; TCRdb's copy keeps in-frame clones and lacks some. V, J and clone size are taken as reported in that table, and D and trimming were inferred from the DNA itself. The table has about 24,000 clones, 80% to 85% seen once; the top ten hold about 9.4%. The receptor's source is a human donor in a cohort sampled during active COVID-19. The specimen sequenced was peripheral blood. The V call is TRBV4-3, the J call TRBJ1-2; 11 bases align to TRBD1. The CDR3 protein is CASSQWTGGTDYGYTF. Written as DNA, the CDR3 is TGCGCCAGCAGCCAATGGACAGGGGGCACTGACTATGGCTACACCTTC.